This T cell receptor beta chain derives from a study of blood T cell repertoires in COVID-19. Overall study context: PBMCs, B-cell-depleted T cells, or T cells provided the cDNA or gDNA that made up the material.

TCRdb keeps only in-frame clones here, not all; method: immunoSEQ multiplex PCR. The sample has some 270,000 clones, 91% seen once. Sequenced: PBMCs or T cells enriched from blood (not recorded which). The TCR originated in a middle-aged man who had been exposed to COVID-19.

CDR3 coding DNA: TGTGCCAGCAGCCCAGCCCGGGACAGCTACACTGAAGCTTTCTTT. Residues: CASSPARDSYTEAFF. The rearrangement uses TRBV11-3 and TRBJ1-1; 7 nucleotides agree with TRBD1. The V gene end was trimmed by 5 bases and the J gene end by 3 bases; junction bases not matched to a gene: 9. The CDR3 runs to 15 residues. CDR1 and CDR2 (germline): SGHNT, YENEEA.